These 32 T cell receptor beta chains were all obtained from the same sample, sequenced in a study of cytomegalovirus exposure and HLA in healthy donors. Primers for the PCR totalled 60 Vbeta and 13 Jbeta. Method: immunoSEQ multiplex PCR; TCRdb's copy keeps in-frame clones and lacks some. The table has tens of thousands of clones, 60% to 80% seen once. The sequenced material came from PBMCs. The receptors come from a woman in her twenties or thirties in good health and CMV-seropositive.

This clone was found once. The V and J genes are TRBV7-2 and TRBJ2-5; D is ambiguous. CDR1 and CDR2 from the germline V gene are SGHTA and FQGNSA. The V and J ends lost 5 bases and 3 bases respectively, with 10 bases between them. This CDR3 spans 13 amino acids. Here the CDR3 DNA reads TGTGCCAGCAGCCCGTGGGCAGAAGAGACCCAGTACTTC. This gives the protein CASSPWAEETQYF.

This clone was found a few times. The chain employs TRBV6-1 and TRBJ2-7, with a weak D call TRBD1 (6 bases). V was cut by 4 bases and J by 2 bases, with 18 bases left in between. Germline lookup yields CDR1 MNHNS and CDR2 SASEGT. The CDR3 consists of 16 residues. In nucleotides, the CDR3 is TGTGCCAGCAGTGCCCTTAATCCGGGACAAGCCTACGAGCAGTACTTC. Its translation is CASSALNPGQAYEQYF.

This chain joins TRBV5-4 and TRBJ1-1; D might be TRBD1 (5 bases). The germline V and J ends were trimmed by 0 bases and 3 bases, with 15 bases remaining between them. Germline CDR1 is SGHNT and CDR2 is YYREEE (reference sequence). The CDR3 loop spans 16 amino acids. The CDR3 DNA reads TGTGCCAGCAGCTTGGACCAGGGAGGGAAGTACACTGAAGCTTTCTTT. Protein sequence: CASSLDQGGKYTEAFF.

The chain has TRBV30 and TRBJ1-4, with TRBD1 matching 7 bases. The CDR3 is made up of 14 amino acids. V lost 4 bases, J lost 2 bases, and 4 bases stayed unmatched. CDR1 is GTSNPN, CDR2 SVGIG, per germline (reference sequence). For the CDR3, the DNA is TGTGCCTGGAACCCAGGGGGGACTAATGAAAAACTGTTTTTT. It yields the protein CAWNPGGTNEKLFF.

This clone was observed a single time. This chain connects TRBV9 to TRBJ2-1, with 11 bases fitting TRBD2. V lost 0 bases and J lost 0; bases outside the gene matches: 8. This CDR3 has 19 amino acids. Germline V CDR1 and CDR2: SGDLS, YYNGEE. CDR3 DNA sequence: TGTGCCAGCAGCGTAGTATCTAGCGGGAGGCCGAGCTCCTACAATGAGCAGTTCTTC. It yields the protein CASSVVSSGRPSSYNEQFF.

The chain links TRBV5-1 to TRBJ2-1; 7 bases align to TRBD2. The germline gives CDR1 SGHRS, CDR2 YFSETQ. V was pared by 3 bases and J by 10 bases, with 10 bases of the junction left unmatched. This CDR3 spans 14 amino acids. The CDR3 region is CASSSGGRWGEQFF. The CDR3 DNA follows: TGCGCCAGCAGCTCGGGAGGAAGGTGGGGGGAGCAGTTCTTC.

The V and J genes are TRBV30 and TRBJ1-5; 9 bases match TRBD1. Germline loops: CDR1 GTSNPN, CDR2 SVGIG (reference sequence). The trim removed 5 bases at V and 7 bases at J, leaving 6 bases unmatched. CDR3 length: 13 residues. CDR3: CAWGGQGRQPQHF. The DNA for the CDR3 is TGTGCCTGGGGGGGACAGGGCCGACAGCCCCAGCATTTT.

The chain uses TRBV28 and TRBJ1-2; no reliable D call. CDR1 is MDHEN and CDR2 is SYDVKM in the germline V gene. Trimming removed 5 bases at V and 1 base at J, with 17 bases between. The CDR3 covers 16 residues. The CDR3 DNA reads TGTGCCAGCAGTAGGTGGGAGGATACTCTTAACTATGGCTACACCTTC. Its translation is CASSRWEDTLNYGYTF.

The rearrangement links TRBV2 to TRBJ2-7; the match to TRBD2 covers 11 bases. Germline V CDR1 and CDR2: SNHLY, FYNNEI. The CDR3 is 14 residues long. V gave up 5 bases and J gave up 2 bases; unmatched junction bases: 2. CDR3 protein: CASSSGLAAYEQYF. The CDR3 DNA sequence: TGTGCCAGCAGTTCGGGACTAGCGGCCTACGAGCAGTACTTC. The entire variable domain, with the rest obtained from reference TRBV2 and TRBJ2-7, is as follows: EPEVTQTPSHQVTQMGQEVILRCVPISNHLYFYWYRQILGQKVEFLVSFYNNEISEKSEIFDDQFSVERPDGSNFTLKIRSTKLEDSAMYFCASSSGLAAYEQYFGPGTRLTVT.

CDR3 DNA: TGTGCCTGGAGAAGGACAGGGTCTGAAAAACTGTTTTTT. This gives the protein CAWRRTGSEKLFF. This rearrangement joins TRBV30 to TRBJ1-4; TRBD1 matches 8 bases. CDR3 length: 13 amino acids. CDR1 GTSNPN and CDR2 SVGIG come from the germline V gene (reference sequence). Trimming cost V 3 bases and J 7 bases; bases outside gene matches: 4. Full variable domain (missing parts from reference TRBV30 and TRBJ1-4): SQTIHQWPATLVQPVGSPLSLECTVEGTSNPNLYWYRQAAGRGLQLLFYSVGIGQISSEVPQNLSASRPQDRQFILSSKKLLLSDSGFYLCAWRRTGSEKLFFGSGTQLSVL.

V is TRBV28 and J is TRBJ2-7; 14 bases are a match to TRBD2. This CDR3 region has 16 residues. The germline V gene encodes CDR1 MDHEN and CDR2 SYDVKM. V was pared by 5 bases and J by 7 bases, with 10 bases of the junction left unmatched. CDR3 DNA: TGTGCCAGCAGTGCCCTACAGACTAGCGGGGGGGTGGAGCAGTACTTC. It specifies CASSALQTSGGVEQYF.

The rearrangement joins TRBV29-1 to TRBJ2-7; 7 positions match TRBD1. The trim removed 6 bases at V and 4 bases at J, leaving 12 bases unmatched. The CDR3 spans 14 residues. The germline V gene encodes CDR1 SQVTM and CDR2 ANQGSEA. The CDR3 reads CSVLSMGQLYEQYF. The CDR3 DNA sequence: TGCAGCGTCTTAAGTATGGGACAGTTATACGAGCAGTACTTC.

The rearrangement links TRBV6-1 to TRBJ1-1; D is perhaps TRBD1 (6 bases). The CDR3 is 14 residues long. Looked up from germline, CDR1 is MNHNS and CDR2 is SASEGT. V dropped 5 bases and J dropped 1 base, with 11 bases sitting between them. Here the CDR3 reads CASSPLTGNTEAFF. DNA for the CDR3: TGTGCCAGCAGTCCCCTGACAGGGAACACTGAAGCTTTCTTT.

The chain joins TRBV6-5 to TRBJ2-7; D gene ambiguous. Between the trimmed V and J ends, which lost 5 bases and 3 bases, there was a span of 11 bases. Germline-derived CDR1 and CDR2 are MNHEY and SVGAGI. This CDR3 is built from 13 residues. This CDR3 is CASSGTAFYEQYF. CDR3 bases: TGTGCCAGCAGTGGCACAGCTTTCTACGAGCAGTACTTC.

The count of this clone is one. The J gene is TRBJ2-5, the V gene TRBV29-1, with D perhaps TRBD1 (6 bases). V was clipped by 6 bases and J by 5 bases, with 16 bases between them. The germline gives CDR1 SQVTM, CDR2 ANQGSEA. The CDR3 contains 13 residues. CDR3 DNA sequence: TGCAGCGTCGCCCTACAGGGTTTGGAGACCCAGTACTTC. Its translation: CSVALQGLETQYF.

The CDR3, as DNA: TGTGCCAGCAGCTCGTCCTACAATCAGCCCCAGCATTTT. This codes for CASSSSYNQPQHF. V is TRBV7-9 and J is TRBJ1-5; D ambiguous. V was clipped by 4 bases and J by 3 bases, with 7 bases between them. This CDR3 is 13 amino acids long. CDR1 is SEHNR and CDR2 is FQNEAQ in the germline V gene (reference sequence).

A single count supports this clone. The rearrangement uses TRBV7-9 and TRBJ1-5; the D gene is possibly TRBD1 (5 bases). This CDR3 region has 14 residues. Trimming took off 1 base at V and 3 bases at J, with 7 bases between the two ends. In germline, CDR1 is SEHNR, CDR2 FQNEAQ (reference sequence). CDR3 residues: CASSLEGNNQPQHF. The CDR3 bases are TGTGCCAGCAGCTTAGAGGGGAACAATCAGCCCCAGCATTTT.

The CDR3 sequence: CASSPGQGGYGYTF. In DNA form, the CDR3 reads TGTGCCAGCAGTCCGGGACAGGGAGGCTATGGCTACACCTTC. The J gene is TRBJ1-2, the V gene TRBV28, with TRBD1 identical over 9 bases. Germline CDR1 and CDR2: MDHEN and SYDVKM. V shed 5 bases and J 4 bases; nucleotides not matched to a gene: 5. The CDR3 runs 14 residues.

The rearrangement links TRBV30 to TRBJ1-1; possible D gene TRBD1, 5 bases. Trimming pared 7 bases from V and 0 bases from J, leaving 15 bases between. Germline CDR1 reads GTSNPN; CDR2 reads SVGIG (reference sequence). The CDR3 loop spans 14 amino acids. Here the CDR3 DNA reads TGTGCCTCGGGGGAGGCACAGGTGAACACTGAAGCTTTCTTT. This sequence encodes CASGEAQVNTEAFF.

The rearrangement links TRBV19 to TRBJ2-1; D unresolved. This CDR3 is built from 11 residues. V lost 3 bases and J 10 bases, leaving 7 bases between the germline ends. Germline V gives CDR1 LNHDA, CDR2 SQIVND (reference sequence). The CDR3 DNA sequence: TGTGCCAGTAGTATTTACCGGGAGCAGTTCTTC. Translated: CASSIYREQFF.

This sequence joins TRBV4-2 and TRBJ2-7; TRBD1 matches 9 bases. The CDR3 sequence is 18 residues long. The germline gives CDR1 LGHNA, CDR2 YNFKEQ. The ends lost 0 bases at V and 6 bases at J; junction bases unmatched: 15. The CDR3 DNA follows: TGTGCCAGCAGCCAAGAGGCGGGACAGGGCCAAAAACGGGCCGAGCAGTACTTC. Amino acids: CASSQEAGQGQKRAEQYF.

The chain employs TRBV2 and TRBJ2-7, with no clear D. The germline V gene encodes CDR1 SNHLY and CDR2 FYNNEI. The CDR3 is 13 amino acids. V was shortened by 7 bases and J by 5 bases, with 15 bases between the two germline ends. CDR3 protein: CASMSSGSHEQYF. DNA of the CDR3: TGTGCCAGCATGAGTTCGGGTTCCCACGAGCAGTACTTC.

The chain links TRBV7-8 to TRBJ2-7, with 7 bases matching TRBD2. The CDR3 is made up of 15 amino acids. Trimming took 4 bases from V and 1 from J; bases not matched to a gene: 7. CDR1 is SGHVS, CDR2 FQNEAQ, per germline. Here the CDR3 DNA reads TGTGCCAGCAGCTCCAGCGGGGTGAGGTCCTACGAGCAGTACTTC. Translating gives CASSSSGVRSYEQYF.

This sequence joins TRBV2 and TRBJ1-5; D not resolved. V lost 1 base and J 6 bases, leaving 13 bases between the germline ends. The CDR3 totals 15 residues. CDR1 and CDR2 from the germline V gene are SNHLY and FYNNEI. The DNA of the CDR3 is TGTGCCAGCAGTGAAGGCTTGAGGGTTTCTCAGCCCCAGCATTTT. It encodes CASSEGLRVSQPQHF.

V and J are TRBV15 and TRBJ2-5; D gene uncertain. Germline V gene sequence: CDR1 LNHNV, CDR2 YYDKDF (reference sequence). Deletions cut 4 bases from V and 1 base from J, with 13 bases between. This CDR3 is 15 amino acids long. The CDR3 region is CATSTRRKPQETQYF. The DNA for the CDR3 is TGTGCCACCAGCACGCGAAGAAAACCCCAAGAGACCCAGTACTTC.

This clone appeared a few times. CDR3 sequence: CASSEAGRGLFTEAFF. In nucleotides, the CDR3 is TGTGCCAGCAGTGAAGCGGGCAGGGGGCTGTTCACTGAAGCTTTCTTT. The V and J genes are TRBV6-1 and TRBJ1-1, with 8 positions matching TRBD1. Per the germline V gene, CDR1 is MNHNS and CDR2 is SASEGT. J lost 4 bases, V lost 0 bases, and 7 bases had no gene match. CDR3 length equals 16 residues.

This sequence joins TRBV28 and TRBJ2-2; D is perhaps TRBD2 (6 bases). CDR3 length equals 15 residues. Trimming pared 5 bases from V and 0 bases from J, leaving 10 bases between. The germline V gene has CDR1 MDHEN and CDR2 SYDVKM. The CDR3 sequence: CASSRGGSNTGELFF. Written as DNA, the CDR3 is TGTGCCAGCAGTAGGGGAGGTTCGAACACCGGGGAGCTGTTTTTT.

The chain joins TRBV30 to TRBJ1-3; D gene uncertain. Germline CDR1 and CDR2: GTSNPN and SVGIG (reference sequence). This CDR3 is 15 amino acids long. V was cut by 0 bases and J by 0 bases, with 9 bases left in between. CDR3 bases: TGTGCCTGGAGTGTAAGGAGGTTCTCTGGAAACACCATATATTTT. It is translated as CAWSVRRFSGNTIYF.

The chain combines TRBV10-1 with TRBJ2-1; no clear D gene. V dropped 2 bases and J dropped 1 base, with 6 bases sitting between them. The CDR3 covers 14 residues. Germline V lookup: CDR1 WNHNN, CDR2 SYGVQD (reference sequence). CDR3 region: CASSEGGSYNEQFF. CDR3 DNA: TGCGCCAGCAGTGAGGGCGGTTCCTACAATGAGCAGTTCTTC.

The CDR3 protein is CASSYGQASTDTQYF. The CDR3 region has the DNA TGTGCCAGCAGTTACGGACAGGCTAGCACAGATACGCAGTATTTT. This chain connects TRBV6-6 to TRBJ2-3; 7 positions match TRBD1. After removal of 2 bases from V and 0 bases from J, the junction contained 2 bases not matched to a gene. CDR1 is MNHNY, CDR2 SVGAGI, per germline (reference sequence). The CDR3 covers 15 residues.

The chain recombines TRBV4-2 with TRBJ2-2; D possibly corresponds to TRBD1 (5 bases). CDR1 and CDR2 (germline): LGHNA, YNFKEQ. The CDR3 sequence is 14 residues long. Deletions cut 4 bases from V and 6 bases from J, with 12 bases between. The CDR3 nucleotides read TGTGCCAGCAGCCGTACCCAGGGCCCCGGGGAGCTGTTTTTT. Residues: CASSRTQGPGELFF.

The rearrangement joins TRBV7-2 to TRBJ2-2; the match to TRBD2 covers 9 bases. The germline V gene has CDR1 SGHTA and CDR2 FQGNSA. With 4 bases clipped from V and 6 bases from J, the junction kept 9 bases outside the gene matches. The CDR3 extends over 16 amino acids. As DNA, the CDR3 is TGTGCCAGCAGCTCCCCGGGACTAGCAGTGGCCGGGGAGCTGTTTTTT. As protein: CASSSPGLAVAGELFF. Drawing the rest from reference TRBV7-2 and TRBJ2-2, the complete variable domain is GAGVSQSPSNKVTEKGKDVELRCDPISGHTALYWYRQSLGQGLEFLIYFQGNSAPDKSGLPSDRFSAERTGGSVSTLTIQRTQQEDSAVYLCASSSPGLAVAGELFFGEGSRLTVL.